Shown below are 2 T cell receptor beta chains from a single sample sequenced in a study of blood T cell repertoires in COVID-19. Profiling relied on immunoSEQ multiplex PCR, and the TCRdb table lists in-frame clones only, not all of them. The repertoire includes fewer than 250,000 clones, roughly nine tenths of them detected once, and about 0.81% sits in the top ten. The sequencing sample was made of peripheral blood. The source of these receptors is a woman in her 70s with acute or convalescent COVID-19.

The chain links TRBV3-1 (or the pseudogene TRBV3-2) to TRBJ2-3; D remains unclear. V was trimmed by 5 bases and J by 3 bases, leaving 9 bases between them. Looked up from germline, CDR1 is LGHDT and CDR2 is YNNKEL (reference sequence). The CDR3 loop spans 13 amino acids. The CDR3 spells CASSSARTDTQYF. Here the CDR3 DNA reads TGTGCCAGCAGCTCCGCCAGGACAGATACGCAGTATTTT.

J is TRBJ2-2 and V is TRBV5-4; a possible D gene is TRBD1 (5 bases). This CDR3 has 14 residues. Germline V gene lookup returns CDR1 SGHNT and CDR2 YYREEE (reference sequence). V lost 6 bases and J 1 base, leaving 10 bases between the germline ends. CDR3 DNA sequence: TGTGCCAGCACAAACAGGCGGAACACCGGGGAGCTGTTTTTT. Amino acids: CASTNRRNTGELFF.